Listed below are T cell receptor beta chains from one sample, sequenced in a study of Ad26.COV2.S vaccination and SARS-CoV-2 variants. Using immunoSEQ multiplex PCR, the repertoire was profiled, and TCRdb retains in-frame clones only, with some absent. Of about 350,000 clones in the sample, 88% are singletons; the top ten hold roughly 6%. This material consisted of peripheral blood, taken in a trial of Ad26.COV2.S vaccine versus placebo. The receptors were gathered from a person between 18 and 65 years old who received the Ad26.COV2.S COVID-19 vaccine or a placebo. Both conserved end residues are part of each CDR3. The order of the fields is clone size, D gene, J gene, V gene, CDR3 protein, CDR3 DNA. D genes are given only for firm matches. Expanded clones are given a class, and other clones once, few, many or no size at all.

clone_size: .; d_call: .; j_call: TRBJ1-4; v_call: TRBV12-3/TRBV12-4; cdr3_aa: CASSWLEGEKLFF; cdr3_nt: TGTGCCAGCAGTTGGCTAGAGGGTGAAAAACTGTTTTTT
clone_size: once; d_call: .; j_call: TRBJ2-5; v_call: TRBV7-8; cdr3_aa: CASSRASSGETQYF; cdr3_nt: TGTGCCAGCAGCCGCGCTAGCTCCGGGGAGACCCAGTACTTC
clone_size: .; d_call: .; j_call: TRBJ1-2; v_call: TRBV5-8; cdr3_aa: CASTGGYGYTF; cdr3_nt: TGTGCCAGCACCGGAGGGTATGGCTACACCTTC
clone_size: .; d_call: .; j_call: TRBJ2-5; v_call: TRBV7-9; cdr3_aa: CASSVGFGSLGETQYF; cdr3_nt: TGTGCCAGCAGCGTAGGGTTCGGCTCACTAGGGGAGACCCAGTACTTC
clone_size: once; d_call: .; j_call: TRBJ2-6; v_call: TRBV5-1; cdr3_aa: CASSPRASSGANVLTF; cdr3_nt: TGCGCCAGCAGCCCCCGGGCCTCCTCTGGGGCCAACGTCCTGACTTTC
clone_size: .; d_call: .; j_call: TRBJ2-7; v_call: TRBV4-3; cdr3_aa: CASSQASEHEQYF; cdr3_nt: TGCGCCAGCAGCCAAGCTTCGGAGCACGAGCAGTACTTC
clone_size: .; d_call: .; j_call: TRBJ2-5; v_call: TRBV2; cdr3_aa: CASSRETQYF; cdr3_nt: TGTGCCAGCAGCCGTGAGACCCAGTACTTC
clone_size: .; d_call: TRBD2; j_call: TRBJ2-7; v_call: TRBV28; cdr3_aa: CASSPSGRASYEQYF; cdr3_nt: TGTGCCAGCAGCCCAAGCGGGAGGGCCTCGTACGAGCAGTACTTC
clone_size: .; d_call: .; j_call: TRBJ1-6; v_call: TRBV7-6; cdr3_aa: CASSRWGPSSYNSPLHF; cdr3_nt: TGTGCCAGCAGCCGTTGGGGGCCTAGCTCCTATAATTCACCCCTCCACTTT
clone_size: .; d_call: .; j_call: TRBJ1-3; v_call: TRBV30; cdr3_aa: CAWSEGNSGNTIYF; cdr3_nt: TGTGCCTGGAGTGAGGGGAACTCTGGAAACACCATATATTTT
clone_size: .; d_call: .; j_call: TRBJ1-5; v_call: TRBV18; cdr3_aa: CASSPGRRGQPQHF; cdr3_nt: TGTGCCAGCTCACCGGGGCGCCGAGGTCAGCCCCAGCATTTT
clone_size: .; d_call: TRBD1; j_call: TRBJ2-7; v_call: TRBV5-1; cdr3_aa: CASSSPVDRVRYEQYF; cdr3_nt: TGCGCCAGCAGCTCCCCCGTGGACAGGGTACGCTACGAGCAGTACTTC
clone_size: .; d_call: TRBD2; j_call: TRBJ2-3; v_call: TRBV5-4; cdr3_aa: CASSSPSGSGEDTQYF; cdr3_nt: TGTGCCAGCAGCTCCCCTAGCGGGAGCGGGGAAGATACGCAGTATTTT
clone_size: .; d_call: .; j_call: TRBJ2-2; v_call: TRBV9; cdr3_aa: CASSVGEGVPRELFF; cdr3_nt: TGTGCCAGCAGCGTAGGAGAAGGGGTTCCCCGGGAGCTGTTTTTT
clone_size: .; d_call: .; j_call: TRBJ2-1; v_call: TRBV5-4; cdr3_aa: CASSLVGVDEQFF; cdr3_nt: TGTGCCAGCAGCTTGGTAGGGGTAGACGAGCAGTTCTTC
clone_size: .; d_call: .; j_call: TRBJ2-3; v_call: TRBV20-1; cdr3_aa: CSASRSSDTQYF; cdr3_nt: TGCAGTGCTAGTCGATCTTCAGATACGCAGTATTTT
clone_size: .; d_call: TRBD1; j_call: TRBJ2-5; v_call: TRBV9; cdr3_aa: CASSETGFEETQYF; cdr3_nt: TGTGCCAGCAGTGAGACAGGGTTCGAAGAGACCCAGTACTTC
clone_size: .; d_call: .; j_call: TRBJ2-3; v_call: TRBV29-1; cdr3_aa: CSALDGTDTQYF; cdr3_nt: TGCAGCGCCCTGGACGGCACAGATACGCAGTATTTT
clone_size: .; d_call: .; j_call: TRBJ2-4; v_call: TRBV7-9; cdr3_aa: CASSHDSPAAKNIQYF; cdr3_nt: TGTGCCAGCAGCCACGATTCTCCGGCCGCCAAAAACATTCAGTACTTC
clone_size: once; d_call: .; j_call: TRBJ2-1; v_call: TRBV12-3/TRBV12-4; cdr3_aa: CASSSLSGYEQFF; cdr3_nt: TGTGCCAGCAGTTCCCTCTCCGGCTATGAGCAGTTCTTC
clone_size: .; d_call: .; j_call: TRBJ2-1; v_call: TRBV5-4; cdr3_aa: CASSRMGEQFF; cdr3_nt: TGTGCCAGCAGCCGGATGGGAGAGCAGTTCTTC
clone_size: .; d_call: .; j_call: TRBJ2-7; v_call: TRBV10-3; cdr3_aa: CAIRALMGDNEQYF; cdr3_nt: TGTGCCATCAGGGCACTCATGGGCGATAACGAGCAGTACTTC
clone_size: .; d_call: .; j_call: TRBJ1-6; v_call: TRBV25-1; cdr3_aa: CASSEQRLLGSPLHF; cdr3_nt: TGTGCCAGCAGTGAACAACGATTGCTGGGCTCACCCCTCCACTTT
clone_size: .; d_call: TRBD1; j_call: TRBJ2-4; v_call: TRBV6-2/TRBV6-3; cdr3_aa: CASSYLWGQAENIQYF; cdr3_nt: TGTGCCAGCAGTTACTTGTGGGGACAGGCGGAAAACATTCAGTACTTC
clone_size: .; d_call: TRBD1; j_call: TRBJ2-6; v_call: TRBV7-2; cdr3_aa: CASSAGGSGANVLTF; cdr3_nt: TGTGCCAGCAGTGCAGGGGGTTCTGGGGCCAACGTCCTGACTTTC
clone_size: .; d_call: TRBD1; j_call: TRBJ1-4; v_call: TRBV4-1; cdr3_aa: CASSQEGQGAVGSEKLFF; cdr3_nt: TGCGCCAGCAGCCAAGAAGGACAGGGGGCGGTCGGTAGTGAAAAACTGTTTTTT
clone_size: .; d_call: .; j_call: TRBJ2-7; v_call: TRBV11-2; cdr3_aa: CASSLPTPGFHAYEQYF; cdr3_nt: TGTGCCAGCAGCCTCCCCACCCCCGGGTTCCATGCCTACGAGCAGTACTTC
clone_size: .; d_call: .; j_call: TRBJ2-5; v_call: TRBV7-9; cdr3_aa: CASSLRVGGETQYF; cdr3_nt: TGTGCCAGCAGCTTAAGGGTAGGGGGGGAGACCCAGTACTTC
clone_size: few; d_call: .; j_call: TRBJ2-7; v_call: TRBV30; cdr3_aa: CAWNPREAYEQYF; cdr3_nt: TGTGCCTGGAACCCAAGGGAGGCCTACGAGCAGTACTTC
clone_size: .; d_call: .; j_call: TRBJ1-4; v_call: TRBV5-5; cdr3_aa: CASSRAGLGEKLFF; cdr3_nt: TGTGCCAGCAGCCGCGCGGGGTTAGGTGAAAAACTGTTTTTT
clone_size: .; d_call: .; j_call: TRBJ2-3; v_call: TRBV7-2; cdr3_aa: CASSLGAYTDTQYF; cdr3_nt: TGTGCCAGCAGCTTAGGGGCATACACAGATACGCAGTATTTT
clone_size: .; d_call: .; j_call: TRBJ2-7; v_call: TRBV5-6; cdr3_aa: CASSLYRIYEQYF; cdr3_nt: TGTGCCAGCAGCTTATACAGAATCTACGAGCAGTACTTC
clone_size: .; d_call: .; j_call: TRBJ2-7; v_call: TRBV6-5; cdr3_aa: CASSQGRTYEQYF; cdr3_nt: TGTGCCAGCAGCCAGGGCCGGACCTACGAGCAGTACTTC
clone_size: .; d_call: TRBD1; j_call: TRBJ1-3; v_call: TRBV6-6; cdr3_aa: CASSIGQGARGNTIYF; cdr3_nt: TGTGCCAGCAGTATCGGACAGGGGGCACGTGGAAACACCATATATTTT
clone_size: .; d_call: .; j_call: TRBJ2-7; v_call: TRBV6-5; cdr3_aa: CASSPAGSSYEQYF; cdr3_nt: TGTGCCAGCAGCCCAGCCGGAAGTTCCTACGAGCAGTACTTC
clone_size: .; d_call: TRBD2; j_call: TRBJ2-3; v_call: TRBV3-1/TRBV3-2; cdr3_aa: CASSQGLSSGPFTDTQYF; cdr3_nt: TGTGCCAGCAGCCAAGGTCTCTCTAGCGGACCTTTCACAGATACGCAGTATTTT
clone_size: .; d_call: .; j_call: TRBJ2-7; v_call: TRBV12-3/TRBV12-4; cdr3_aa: CASSSRQMQYF; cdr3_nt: TGTGCCAGCAGTTCCCGACAGATGCAGTACTTC
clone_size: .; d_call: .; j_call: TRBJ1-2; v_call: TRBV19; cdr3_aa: CASSKKAGRTNYGYTF; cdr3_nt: TGTGCCAGTAGCAAAAAGGCGGGACGGACTAACTATGGCTACACCTTC
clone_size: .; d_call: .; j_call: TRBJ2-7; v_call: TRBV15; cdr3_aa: CATSRDRRGGYEQYF; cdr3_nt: TGTGCCACCAGCAGAGACCGCAGGGGGGGCTACGAGCAGTACTTC
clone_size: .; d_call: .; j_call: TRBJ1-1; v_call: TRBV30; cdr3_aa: CAWQGLTEAFF; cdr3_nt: TGTGCCTGGCAGGGGTTGACTGAAGCTTTCTTT
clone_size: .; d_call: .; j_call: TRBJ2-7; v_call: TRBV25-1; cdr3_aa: CASSGPLEQYF; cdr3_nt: TGTGCCAGCAGCGGACCTTTGGAGCAGTACTTC
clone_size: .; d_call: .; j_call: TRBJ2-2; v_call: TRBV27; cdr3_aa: CASSQRSGELFF; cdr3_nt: TGTGCCAGCAGTCAGAGATCCGGGGAGCTGTTTTTT
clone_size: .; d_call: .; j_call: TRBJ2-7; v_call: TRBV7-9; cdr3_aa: CASSSLSYEQYF; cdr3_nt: TGTGCCAGCAGCTCCCTCTCCTACGAGCAGTACTTC
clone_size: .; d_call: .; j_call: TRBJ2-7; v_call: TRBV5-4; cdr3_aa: CASSFFSRRYEQYF; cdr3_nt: TGTGCCAGCAGCTTCTTCAGTCGGAGGTACGAGCAGTACTTC
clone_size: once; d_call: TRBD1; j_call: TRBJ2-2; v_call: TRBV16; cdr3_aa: CASSRDRNTGELFF; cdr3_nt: TGTGCCAGCAGCCGGGACAGGAACACCGGGGAGCTGTTTTTT
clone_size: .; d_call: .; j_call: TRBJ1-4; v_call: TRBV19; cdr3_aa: CASSIGETDEKLFF; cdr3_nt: TGTGCCAGTAGTATTGGGGAAACCGATGAAAAACTGTTTTTT
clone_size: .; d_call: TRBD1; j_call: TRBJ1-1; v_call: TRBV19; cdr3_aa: CASRTRTGPSTEAFF; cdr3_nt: TGTGCCAGTAGGACAAGGACAGGACCTAGCACTGAAGCTTTCTTT
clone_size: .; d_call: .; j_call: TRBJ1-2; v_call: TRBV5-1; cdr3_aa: CASSSSGPSISGYTF; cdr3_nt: TGCGCCAGCAGCTCATCAGGGCCTTCTATTTCTGGCTACACCTTC
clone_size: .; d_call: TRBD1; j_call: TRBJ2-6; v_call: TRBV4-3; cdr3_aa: CASSQIQGTGANVLTF; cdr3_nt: TGCGCCAGCAGCCAAATACAGGGGACTGGGGCCAACGTCCTGACTTTC
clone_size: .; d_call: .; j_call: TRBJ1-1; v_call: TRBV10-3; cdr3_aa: CAISRLENTEAFF; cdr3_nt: TGTGCCATCAGTCGGCTGGAGAACACTGAAGCTTTCTTT
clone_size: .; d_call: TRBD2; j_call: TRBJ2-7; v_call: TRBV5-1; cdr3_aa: CASSGGGLAGSSYEQYF; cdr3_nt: TGCGCCAGCAGCGGGGGAGGACTAGCGGGGAGCTCCTACGAGCAGTACTTC
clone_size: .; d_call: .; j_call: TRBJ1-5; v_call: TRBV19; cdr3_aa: CASSTVRARNQPQHF; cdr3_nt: TGTGCCAGTAGTACGGTCAGGGCTAGGAATCAGCCCCAGCATTTT
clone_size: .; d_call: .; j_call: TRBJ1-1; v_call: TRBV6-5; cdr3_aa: CASTQFMNTEAFF; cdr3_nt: TGTGCCAGCACTCAGTTCATGAACACTGAAGCTTTCTTT
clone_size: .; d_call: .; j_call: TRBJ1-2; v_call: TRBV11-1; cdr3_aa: CASSPGRNYGYTF; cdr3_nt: TGTGCCAGCAGCCCGGGACGGAACTATGGCTACACCTTC
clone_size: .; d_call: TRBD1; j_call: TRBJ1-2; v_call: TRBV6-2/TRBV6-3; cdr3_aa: CASSRTGTGYTF; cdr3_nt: TGTGCCAGCAGCCGGACAGGGACTGGCTACACCTTC
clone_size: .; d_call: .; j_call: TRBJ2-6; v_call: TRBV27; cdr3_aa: CASSLVASGANVLTF; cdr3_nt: TGTGCCAGCAGTTTAGTCGCCTCTGGGGCCAACGTCCTGACTTTC
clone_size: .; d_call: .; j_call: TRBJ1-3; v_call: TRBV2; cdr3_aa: CASFRGLPAAGNTIYF; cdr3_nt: TGTGCCAGCTTTAGGGGTCTCCCGGCGGCTGGAAACACCATATATTTT
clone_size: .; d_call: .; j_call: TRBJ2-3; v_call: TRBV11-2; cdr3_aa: CASSSSLAGAQYF; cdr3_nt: TGTGCCAGCAGCTCGTCGTTGGCCGGAGCGCAGTATTTT